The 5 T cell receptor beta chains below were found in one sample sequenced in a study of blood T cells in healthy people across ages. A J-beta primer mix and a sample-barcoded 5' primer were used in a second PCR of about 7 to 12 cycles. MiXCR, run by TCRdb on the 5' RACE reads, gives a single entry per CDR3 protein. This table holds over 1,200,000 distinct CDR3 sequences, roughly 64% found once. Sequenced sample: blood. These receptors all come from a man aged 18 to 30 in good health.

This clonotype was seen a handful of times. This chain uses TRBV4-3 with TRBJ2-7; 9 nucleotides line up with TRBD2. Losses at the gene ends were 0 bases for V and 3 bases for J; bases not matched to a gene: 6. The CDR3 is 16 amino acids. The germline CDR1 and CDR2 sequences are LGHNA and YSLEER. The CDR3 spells CASSQDFLAGLYEQYF. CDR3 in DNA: TGCGCCAGCAGCCAAGATTTTCTAGCGGGGCTCTACGAGCAGTACTTC.

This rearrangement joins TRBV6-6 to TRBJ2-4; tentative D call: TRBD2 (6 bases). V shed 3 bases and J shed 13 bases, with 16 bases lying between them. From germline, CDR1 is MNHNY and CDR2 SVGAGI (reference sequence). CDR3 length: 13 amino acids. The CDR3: CASSYTGAGEQYF. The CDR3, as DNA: TGTGCCAGCAGTTATACGGGAGCAGGAGAGCAGTACTTC.

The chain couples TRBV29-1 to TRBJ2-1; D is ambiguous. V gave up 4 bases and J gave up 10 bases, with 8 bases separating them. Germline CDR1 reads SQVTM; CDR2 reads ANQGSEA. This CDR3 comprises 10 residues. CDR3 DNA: TGCAGCGTTGGTGAGAGGGAGCAGTTCTTC. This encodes CSVGEREQFF.

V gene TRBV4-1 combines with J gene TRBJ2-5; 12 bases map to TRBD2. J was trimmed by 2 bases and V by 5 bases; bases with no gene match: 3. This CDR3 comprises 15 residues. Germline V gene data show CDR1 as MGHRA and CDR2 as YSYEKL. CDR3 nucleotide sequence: TGCGCCAGCAGCAGGACTAGCGGGGAACAAGAGACCCAGTACTTC. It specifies CASSRTSGEQETQYF.

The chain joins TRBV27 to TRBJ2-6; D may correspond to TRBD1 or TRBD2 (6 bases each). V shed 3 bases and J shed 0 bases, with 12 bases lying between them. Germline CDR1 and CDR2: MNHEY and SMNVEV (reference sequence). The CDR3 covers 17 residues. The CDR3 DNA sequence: TGTGCCAGCAGTTTGGGGGGCGGAAACTCTGGGGCCAACGTCCTGACTTTC. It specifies CASSLGGGNSGANVLTF.